These 8 T cell receptor beta chains share one sample of origin, sequenced in a study of blood T cell repertoires in COVID-19. Assay: immunoSEQ multiplex PCR; the TCRdb copy retains only in-frame clones and omits some. The sample lists around 300,000 clones; roughly 84% were seen once. The specimen was peripheral blood. All receptors come from a man in his forties or fifties with active or convalescent COVID-19.

The rearrangement links TRBV28 to TRBJ1-4; no clear D. The germline V gene encodes CDR1 MDHEN and CDR2 SYDVKM. The CDR3 is 16 amino acids. The germline V and J ends were trimmed by 3 bases and 3 bases, with 14 bases remaining between them. The CDR3 here is CASSLIPGRPNEKLFF. The DNA for the CDR3 is TGTGCCAGCAGTTTGATCCCGGGGAGGCCTAATGAAAAACTGTTTTTT.

This clone was recorded once. A junction end diverges from the germline sequence, so it may reflect a read error. This sample includes further DNA sequences coding for the same CDR3. The rearrangement uses TRBV28 and TRBJ2-5; TRBD2 is a possible D gene (7 bases). Germline V gene lookup returns CDR1 MDHEN and CDR2 SYDVKM. This CDR3 spans 16 amino acids. The CDR3 sequence: CASTNLEGGLGETQYF. CDR3 coding DNA: TGCGCCAGCACCAACCTGGAGGGGGGGTTGGGAGAGACCCAGTACTTC.

The chain has TRBV5-4 and TRBJ2-7, with 10 nucleotides matching TRBD2. The germline CDR1 and CDR2 sequences are SGHNT and YYREEE (reference sequence). The CDR3 has 16 residues. The V segment lost 4 bases and the J segment 0 bases; nucleotides outside the gene matches: 7. CDR3 sequence (DNA): TGTGCCAGCAGCCCGGGGACTAGCGATAGCTCCTACGAGCAGTACTTC. Protein sequence: CASSPGTSDSSYEQYF.

J is TRBJ2-7 and V is TRBV18; TRBD1 agrees at 8 bases. This CDR3 spans 15 amino acids. The V segment lost 3 bases and the J segment 0 bases; nucleotides outside the gene matches: 4. In germline, CDR1 is KGHSH, CDR2 LQKENI. The chain's CDR3 is CASSPATGGSYEQYF. The DNA for the CDR3 is TGTGCCAGCTCACCGGCCACAGGGGGCTCCTACGAGCAGTACTTC.

As for this clone: The sample contains more than one DNA sequence encoding this CDR3. J is TRBJ1-2 and V is TRBV2; 7 nucleotides line up with TRBD1. The CDR3 is made up of 13 amino acids. The junction had 3 bases not matched to a gene; V was cut back by 4 bases and J by 4 bases. Germline values: CDR1 SNHLY, CDR2 FYNNEI. The CDR3 nucleotides read TGTGCCAGCAGTGGGGACAGTTTCTATGGCTACACCTTC. Encoded protein: CASSGDSFYGYTF.

This rearrangement joins TRBV4-1 to TRBJ1-4; possibly TRBD1 for D (6 bases). V lost 4 bases to trimming and J lost 8 bases, with 14 bases between them. Germline V CDR1 and CDR2: MGHRA, YSYEKL. The CDR3 runs to 14 residues. The CDR3 here is CASSPQSTGEKLFF. In nucleotides, the CDR3 is TGCGCCAGCAGCCCCCAGTCGACAGGAGAAAAACTGTTTTTT.

The chain employs TRBV4-3 and TRBJ2-7, with 10 bases aligning to TRBD1. V lost 3 bases to trimming and J lost 2 bases; unmatched junction nucleotides: 4. In germline, CDR1 is LGHNA, CDR2 YSLEER. The CDR3 contains 15 residues. DNA of the CDR3: TGCGCCAGCAGCCATGGGGACAGGGGAGCCTACGAGCAGTACTTC. It encodes CASSHGDRGAYEQYF.

V gene TRBV6-6 combines with J gene TRBJ2-5, with 8 nucleotides matching TRBD1. The CDR3 is 13 residues long. V gave up 6 bases and J gave up 0 bases; unmatched junction bases: 0. Germline CDR1 and CDR2: MNHNY and SVGAGI (reference sequence). CDR3 bases: TGTGCCAGCAGGACAGGGGACCAAGAGACCCAGTACTTC. As protein: CASRTGDQETQYF.